What follows is one T cell receptor (beta chain) and its context. The CDR3 covers 14 residues. V lost 4 bases, J lost 5 bases, and 7 bases stayed unmatched. Germline V gene data show CDR1 as SGHRS and CDR2 as YFSETQ. The cohort comprised adults aged roughly 18 to 95 years residing in 20 to 25 US areas. This sample is part of a study of blood T cell repertoires in COVID-19. Authors' processing steps: Amplification of reference gene primers was used by the study to estimate nucleated cell counts. The repertoire was sequenced with immunoSEQ multiplex PCR; TCRdb's copy has only in-frame clones and lacks some. V, J and clone size are those of that table, while D and trimming were read from the DNA. The top ten hold more than 0.9% of the sample, which has 300,000 to 350,000 clones, roughly 87% seen once.

The J gene is TRBJ2-7, the V gene TRBV5-1; 9 nucleotides agree with TRBD1. The specimen was PBMCs or T cells enriched from blood (not recorded which). The clonotype comes from a woman aged 25 to 39 who had recovered from COVID-19. The CDR3 sequence is CASSRDRVGHEQYF. Here the CDR3 DNA reads TGCGCCAGCAGCCGGGACAGGGTGGGACACGAGCAGTACTTC.